This is a list of T cell receptor beta chains from one sample in a study of T cell changes during pregnancy in multiple sclerosis. Clones were sequenced by immunoSEQ multiplex PCR, and TCRdb holds only the in-frame ones, with some missing. The sample records 84,000 or so clones, about 94% being singletons. Sequenced here: peripheral blood, sampled in the third trimester of pregnancy. The receptors derive from a female donor with multiple sclerosis, enrolled in a pregnancy study. Both conserved end residues are part of each CDR3. A D gene is named only where the DNA matches it firmly. Size is stated for part of the rows, as once, few or many counts, or as a class when the clone is expanded.

TRBJ2-3 | TRBV10-3 | - | once | CAIRDSSTDTQYF | TGTGCCATTCGTGACAGTAGCACAGATACGCAGTATTTT
TRBJ1-2 | TRBV5-1 | TRBD1 | - | CASSYPGQGGYTF | TGCGCCAGCAGCTACCCGGGACAGGGTGGCTACACCTTC
TRBJ2-3 | TRBV11-2 | TRBD2 | - | CASRKLAGGRTDTQYF | TGTGCCAGCAGAAAACTAGCGGGAGGGCGTACAGATACGCAGTATTTT
TRBJ1-2 | TRBV30 | - | - | CAWKRGALDGYTF | TGTGCCTGGAAGCGGGGGGCGCTCGATGGCTACACCTTC
TRBJ1-4 | TRBV14 | - | - | CASSQDQSGTNEKLFF | TGTGCCAGCAGCCAAGACCAGTCAGGCACTAATGAAAAACTGTTTTTT
TRBJ2-7 | TRBV19 | - | - | CASSIRGYEQYF | TGTGCCAGTAGTATACGGGGATACGAGCAGTACTTC
TRBJ2-7 | TRBV2 | - | - | CASSRINEQYF | TGTGCCAGCTCGAGGATAAACGAGCAGTACTTC
TRBJ1-5 | TRBV27 | - | - | CASSLKGNQPQHF | TGTGCCAGCAGTTTAAAGGGGAATCAGCCCCAGCATTTT
TRBJ2-1 | TRBV30 | - | - | CAWSARRDPQFF | TGTGCCTGGAGTGCTCGGCGGGACCCCCAGTTCTTC
TRBJ1-1 | TRBV7-9 | TRBD1 | - | CASSLIGQDLGTEAFF | TGTGCCAGCAGCTTAATCGGACAGGATTTGGGCACTGAAGCTTTCTTT
TRBJ2-3 | TRBV7-3 | TRBD2 | once | CASSFLGGRTDTQYF | TGTGCCAGCAGCTTTCTAGGCGGGAGAACAGATACGCAGTATTTT
TRBJ2-1 | TRBV7-2 | TRBD2 | - | CASAWSGINEQFF | TGTGCCAGCGCCTGGAGCGGGATTAATGAGCAGTTCTTC
TRBJ2-5 | TRBV30 | TRBD1 | - | CAWSAQGSEETQYF | TGTGCCTGGAGTGCACAGGGGTCCGAGGAGACCCAGTACTTC
TRBJ2-1 | TRBV19 | TRBD2 | - | CASSQTSGGYNEQFF | TGTGCCAGTAGTCAGACTAGCGGGGGCTACAATGAGCAGTTCTTC
TRBJ2-7 | TRBV27 | - | - | CASSRIGSAYEQYF | TGTGCCAGCAGTCGGATCGGGTCAGCCTACGAGCAGTACTTC
TRBJ1-2 | TRBV6-5 | - | - | CASSYSTGYYGYTF | TGTGCCAGCAGTTACTCGACGGGGTACTATGGCTACACCTTC
TRBJ1-5 | TRBV4-1 | TRBD1 | - | CASSQGQGVGIQPQHF | TGCGCCAGCAGCCAAGGACAGGGAGTTGGGATTCAGCCCCAGCATTTT
TRBJ1-2 | TRBV9 | TRBD1 | - | CASSSNHRGTGSNYGYTF | TGTGCCAGCAGCTCAAACCATAGGGGGACAGGGTCTAACTATGGCTACACCTTC
TRBJ1-2 | TRBV30 | - | - | CAWSVRSAGYTF | TGTGCCTGGAGTGTTAGGAGCGCCGGCTACACCTTC
TRBJ1-4 | TRBV25-1 | - | - | CASSSGRGEKLFF | TGTGCCAGCAGTTCCGGAAGGGGTGAAAAACTGTTTTTT
TRBJ2-3 | TRBV7-3 | TRBD2 | - | CASSLTPSGSLSPDTQYF | TGTGCCAGCAGCTTAACTCCTAGCGGGAGCCTGTCTCCAGATACGCAGTATTTT
TRBJ1-2 | TRBV5-4 | TRBD1 | few | CASSPQGRSDGYTF | TGTGCCAGCAGTCCACAGGGGAGATCGGATGGCTACACCTTC
TRBJ2-7 | TRBV28 | TRBD2 | once | CASSSPASGGSYEQYF | TGTGCCAGCAGTTCACCTGCGTCGGGAGGATCCTACGAGCAGTACTTC
TRBJ2-7 | TRBV27 | - | - | CASKNLEENSYEQYF | TGTGCCAGCAAAAACCTTGAGGAGAACTCCTACGAGCAGTACTTC
TRBJ2-7 | TRBV28 | TRBD2 | once | CASSPSGSPSYEQYF | TGTGCCAGCAGTCCTAGCGGGAGTCCCTCCTACGAGCAGTACTTC
TRBJ2-5 | TRBV5-8 | TRBD1 | - | CASSYGTGAETQYF | TGTGCCAGCAGCTACGGGACAGGGGCAGAGACCCAGTACTTC
TRBJ2-7 | TRBV6-1 | TRBD1 | - | CANSTGQGVPHEQYF | TGTGCCAACTCCACCGGACAGGGGGTTCCTCACGAGCAGTACTTC
TRBJ2-1 | TRBV29-1 | - | - | CSVEEKWIAAEQFF | TGCAGCGTTGAAGAAAAGTGGATAGCGGCTGAGCAGTTCTTC
TRBJ2-1 | TRBV7-8 | TRBD2 | - | CASSPLTSGLPNEQFF | TGTGCCAGCAGCCCCCTTACTAGCGGCCTCCCCAATGAGCAGTTCTTC
TRBJ1-5 | TRBV19 | TRBD1 | - | CASSMIRQGRSNQPQHF | TGTGCCAGTAGTATGATCCGACAGGGAAGGAGCAATCAGCCCCAGCATTTT